These 10 T cell receptor beta chains share one sample of origin, sequenced in a study of glioma-infiltrating T cells after dendritic cell vaccination. Indicated time point: after dendritic cell vaccination, including at tumor progression/relapse. TCRdb's copy holds only in-frame clones and misses some; the assay was immunoSEQ multiplex PCR. Among 70,000 to 90,000 clones, under 85% were seen once, and the ten largest hold less than 8%. Specimen: blood, collected after dendritic cell vaccination. The receptor source for this set is a human donor with glioblastoma.

The chain employs TRBV6-1 and TRBJ2-7, with D possibly being TRBD1 (6 bases). The germline V gene encodes CDR1 MNHNS and CDR2 SASEGT. Trimming removed 6 bases at V and 6 bases at J, with 15 bases between. This CDR3 contains 13 residues. The CDR3 DNA follows: TGTGCCAGCAGACGAAACAGGGTGAGCGAGCAGTACTTC. Translation: CASRRNRVSEQYF.

The chain employs TRBV18 and TRBJ1-2, with 8 bases fitting TRBD1. The CDR3 is made up of 14 amino acids. Germline CDR1 reads KGHSH; CDR2 reads LQKENI. Trimming removed 5 bases from V and 4 bases from J; junction bases left unmatched: 6. The CDR3 nucleotides read TGTGCCAGCTCAATCGGACAGGGCGTCTATGGCTACACCTTC. It yields the protein CASSIGQGVYGYTF.

The genes are TRBV5-8 and TRBJ1-2; D not certain. V was clipped by 3 bases and J by 3 bases, with 15 bases between them. The germline V gene encodes CDR1 SGHTS and CDR2 YDEGEE. The CDR3 has 15 residues. Here the CDR3 DNA reads TGTGCCAGCAGCTCCCCCCGGACTGCTGACTATGGCTACACCTTC. Protein sequence: CASSSPRTADYGYTF. Variable domain in full (rest from reference TRBV5-8 and TRBJ1-2): EAGVTQSPTHLIKTRGQQATLRCSPISGHTSVYWYQQALGLGLQFLLWYDEGEERNRGNFPPRFSGRQFPNYSSELNVNALELEDSALYLCASSSPRTADYGYTFGSGTRLTVV.

The rearrangement joins TRBV9 to TRBJ2-7, with 7 positions matching TRBD1. V was clipped by 4 bases and J by 6 bases; unmatched bases: 10. The CDR3 spans 14 residues. The germline CDR1 and CDR2 sequences are SGDLS and YYNGEE. DNA for the CDR3: TGTGCCAGCAGCCTGAACGCAAACAGGGGCGAGCAGTACTTC. Translation: CASSLNANRGEQYF.

The CDR3: CASSLTGTNTEAFF. The DNA of the CDR3 is TGTGCCAGCAGCCTCACAGGGACGAACACTGAAGCTTTCTTT. The chain is built from TRBV7-3 and TRBJ1-1; a possible D gene is TRBD1 (6 bases). The germline CDR1 and CDR2 sequences are SGHTA and FQGTGA. V was cut by 5 bases and J by 1 base, with 11 bases left in between. The CDR3 is 14 residues long.

The genes are TRBV30 and TRBJ2-7, with 8 bases identical to TRBD1. The CDR3 consists of 13 residues. Losses at the gene ends were 3 bases for V and 3 bases for J; bases not matched to a gene: 4. Germline CDR1 GTSNPN, CDR2 SVGIG (reference sequence). The CDR3: CAWSGQGLYEQYF. The CDR3 nucleotides read TGTGCCTGGAGCGGACAGGGACTCTACGAGCAGTACTTC.

The chain has TRBV7-2 and TRBJ1-1, with D unresolved. The CDR3 sequence is 14 residues long. Trimming took 0 bases from V and 1 from J, leaving 6 bases between them. The V gene's germline CDR1 is SGHTA and CDR2 FQGNSA. The chain's CDR3 is CASSLAAANTEAFF. Here the CDR3 DNA reads TGTGCCAGCAGCTTAGCGGCGGCGAACACTGAAGCTTTCTTT.

This chain joins TRBV30 and TRBJ1-4; no definite D call. The V gene lost 0 bases and the J gene lost 8 bases, with 13 bases spanning the gap. Germline loops: CDR1 GTSNPN, CDR2 SVGIG (reference sequence). The CDR3 covers 14 residues. CDR3 nucleotides: TGTGCCTGGAGTGTTGGGAGGACGGGAGAAAAACTGTTTTTT. It specifies CAWSVGRTGEKLFF.

The V and J genes are TRBV7-3 and TRBJ1-2; TRBD1 is a possible D gene (6 bases). Trimming cost V 2 bases and J 4 bases, with 11 bases left between them. The CDR3 spans 14 residues. Germline V gene data show CDR1 as SGHTA and CDR2 as FQGTGA. CDR3 DNA: TGTGCCAGCAGCTTAGGGGGCCAGGGCTATGGCTACACCTTC. It yields the protein CASSLGGQGYGYTF.

This rearrangement joins TRBV19 to TRBJ1-1, with TRBD1 identical over 10 bases. Trimming cost V 4 bases and J 5 bases; bases outside gene matches: 10. The CDR3 covers 16 residues. Germline loops: CDR1 LNHDA, CDR2 SQIVND (reference sequence). The CDR3 DNA reads TGTGCCAGTAGTACCCCCAGGACAGGGGGTTGGACTGAAGCTTTCTTT. Translating gives CASSTPRTGGWTEAFF.